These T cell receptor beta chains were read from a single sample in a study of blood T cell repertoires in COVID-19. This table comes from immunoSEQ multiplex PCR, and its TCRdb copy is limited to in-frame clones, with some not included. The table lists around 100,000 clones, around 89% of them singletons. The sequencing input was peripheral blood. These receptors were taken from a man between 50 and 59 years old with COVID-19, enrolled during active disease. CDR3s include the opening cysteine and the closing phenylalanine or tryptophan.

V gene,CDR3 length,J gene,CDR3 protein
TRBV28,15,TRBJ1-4,CASSLRTATNEKLFF
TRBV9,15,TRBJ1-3,CASSVDPVSGNTIYF
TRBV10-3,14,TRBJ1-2,CAITVTGGGDGYTF
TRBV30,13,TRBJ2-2,CAWSVPRTGELFF
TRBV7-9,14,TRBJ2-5,CASSRTGSQETQYF
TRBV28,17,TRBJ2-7,CASSLSLRGTGSYEQYF
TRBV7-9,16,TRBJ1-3,CASSSRQVRSGNTIYF
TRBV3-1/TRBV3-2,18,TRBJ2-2,CASSPGGLAGGNTGELFF
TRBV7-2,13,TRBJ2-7,CASRGQGSYEQYF
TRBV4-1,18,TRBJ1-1,CASSQEISSRGLQAEAFF
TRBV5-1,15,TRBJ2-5,CASSLPRDTRETQYF
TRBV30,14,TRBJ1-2,CAWSTGGASPGYTF
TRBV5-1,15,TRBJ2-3,CASSLASGYTDTQYF
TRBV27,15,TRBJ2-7,CASSPTPTGRHEQYF
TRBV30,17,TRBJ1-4,CAWSRDSKETTNEKLFF
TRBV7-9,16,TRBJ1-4,CASSLAWTEINEKLFF
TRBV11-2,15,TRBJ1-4,CASSSGQGGTEKLFF
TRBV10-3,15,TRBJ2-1,CAISETEGTYNEQFF
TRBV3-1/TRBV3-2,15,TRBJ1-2,CASSQVEGRGYGYTF
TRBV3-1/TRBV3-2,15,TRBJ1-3,CASSEGTGSGNTIYF
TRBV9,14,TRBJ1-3,CASSVEGQGLTIYF
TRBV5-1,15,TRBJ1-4,CASATGGTTNEKLFF
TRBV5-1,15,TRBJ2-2,CASRPGQGAIGELFF
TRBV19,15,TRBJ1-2,CASSIGTGSSYGYTF
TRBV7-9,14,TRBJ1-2,CASTKGGGHSGYTF
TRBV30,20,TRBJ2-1,CAWSRPVSTPSGGLDNEQFF
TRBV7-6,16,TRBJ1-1,CASSLGTGPLNTEAFF
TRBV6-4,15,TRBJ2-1,CASSDGQGDHNEQFF
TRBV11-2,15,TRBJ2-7,CASSLPGTSGGAAYF
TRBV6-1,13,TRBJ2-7,CASSEDRGWEQYF
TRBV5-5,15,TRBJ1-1,CASSWAGGGSTEAFF
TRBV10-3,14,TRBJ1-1,CAISEAGQGGKAFF
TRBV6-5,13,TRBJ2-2,CASSYSRAGELFF
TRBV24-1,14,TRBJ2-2,CATSTPGNTGELFF
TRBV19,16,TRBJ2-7,CASSPNRDQGRHEQYF
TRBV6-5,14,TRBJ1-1,CASSLGLLNTEAFF
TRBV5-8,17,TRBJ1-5,CASSRTGARNSNQPQHF
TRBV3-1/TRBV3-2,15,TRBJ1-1,CASSQVLGVGSEAFF
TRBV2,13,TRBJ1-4,CASSSVIEEKLFF
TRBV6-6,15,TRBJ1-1,CASSSSSGGNTEAFF
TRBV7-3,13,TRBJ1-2,CASSLRGGNGYTF
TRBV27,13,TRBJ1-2,CASSLERGRGYTF
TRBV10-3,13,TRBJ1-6,CAMGTGGNSPLHF
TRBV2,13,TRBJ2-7,CASSERDSYEQYF
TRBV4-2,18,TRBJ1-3,CASSQVLSGQGTGNTIYF
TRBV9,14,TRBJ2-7,CASSAGQGGYEQYF